Following are 15 T cell receptor beta chains from one sample sequenced in a study of blood T cell repertoires in COVID-19. Using immunoSEQ multiplex PCR, the repertoire was profiled, and TCRdb retains in-frame clones only, with some absent. The sample consists of approximately 130,000 clones, roughly four fifths of them appearing once. Sequencing input: peripheral blood. Source of these receptors: a human donor in a cohort sampled during active COVID-19.

This clone showed up just once. At one end, the junction sequence differs from germline, possibly due to a read error. The rearrangement uses TRBV27 and TRBJ1-1; perhaps TRBD1 as D (5 bases). The CDR3 covers 15 residues. Germline loops: CDR1 MNHEY, CDR2 SMNVEV (reference sequence). CDR3: CANSLSPLGRTEAFF. The CDR3 DNA sequence: TGTGCCAACAGTTTATCCCCGTTGGGGCGGACTGAAGCTTTCTTT.

The J gene is TRBJ2-1, the V gene TRBV6-5; tentative D call: TRBD2 (6 bases). CDR3 length equals 14 residues. Trimming pared 6 bases from V and 7 bases from J, leaving 16 bases between. CDR1 and CDR2 (germline): MNHEY, SVGAGI. The CDR3: CASSGGLGKNEQFF. CDR3 nucleotides: TGTGCCAGCAGCGGGGGACTCGGAAAAAATGAGCAGTTCTTC.

The chain carries TRBV28 and TRBJ1-2, with 7 nucleotides matching TRBD1. V shed 6 bases and J 8 bases; nucleotides not matched to a gene: 12. CDR3 size: 14 residues. Germline V gene data show CDR1 as MDHEN and CDR2 as SYDVKM. CDR3 bases: TGTGCCAGCAGCGTCGGAACAGGGGTAGAGGGCTACACCTTC. It yields the protein CASSVGTGVEGYTF.

This clone was seen a few times. This chain connects TRBV11-2 to TRBJ1-5, with D uncertain. The germline V gene has CDR1 SGHAT and CDR2 FQNNGV. The length of the CDR3 is 12 residues. Trimming took 1 base from V and 6 from J, leaving 4 bases between them. Here the CDR3 DNA reads TGTGCCAGCAGCTTAGCCGGTCAGCCCCAGCATTTT. As protein: CASSLAGQPQHF. Full variable domain (remainder filled in from reference TRBV11-2 and TRBJ1-5): EAGVAQSPRYKIIEKRQSVAFWCNPISGHATLYWYQQILGQGPKLLIQFQNNGVVDDSQLPKDRFSAERLKGVDSTLKIQPAKLEDSAVYLCASSLAGQPQHFGDGTRLSIL.

This sequence joins TRBV7-2 and TRBJ1-5; 7 bases fit TRBD1. The J segment lost 6 bases and the V segment lost 1 base, leaving 0 bases of the junction unmatched. The germline gives CDR1 SGHTA, CDR2 FQGNSA. The CDR3 runs 13 residues. Here the CDR3 reads CASSLDRGQPQHF. CDR3 sequence (DNA): TGTGCCAGCAGCTTAGACAGGGGTCAGCCCCAGCATTTT.

This clone was seen a few times. The chain employs TRBV7-9 and TRBJ2-2; 8 positions match TRBD1. Germline CDR1 is SEHNR and CDR2 is FQNEAQ (reference sequence). J gave up 6 bases and V 5 bases, and 8 bases lay outside the gene matches. This CDR3 spans 15 amino acids. The CDR3 nucleotides read TGTGCCAGCAGCGACCCCGGACAGGGCGCCGGGGAGCTGTTTTTT. Translating it yields CASSDPGQGAGELFF.

The rearrangement links TRBV7-2 to TRBJ2-7; TRBD1 matches 7 bases. From germline, CDR1 is SGHTA and CDR2 FQGNSA. The CDR3 has 13 amino acids. J was trimmed by 4 bases and V by 3 bases; bases with no gene match: 3. The CDR3 sequence: CASSLGQRYEQYF. CDR3 bases: TGTGCCAGCAGCTTGGGACAGCGGTACGAGCAGTACTTC.

The chain joins TRBV11-2 to TRBJ2-1; D gene ambiguous. CDR3 length equals 12 residues. CDR1 and CDR2 from the germline V gene are SGHAT and FQNNGV. The V and J ends lost 5 bases and 4 bases respectively, with 6 bases between them. The CDR3 here is CASSREYNEQFF. The CDR3, as DNA: TGTGCCAGCAGCCGAGAGTACAATGAGCAGTTCTTC.

The rearrangement joins TRBV7-2 to TRBJ1-6, with D tentatively TRBD1 (6 bases). With 6 bases removed from V and 7 bases from J, the gap between germline ends came to 10 bases. Germline values: CDR1 SGHTA, CDR2 FQGNSA. This CDR3 contains 13 residues. CDR3 in amino acids: CASRGAGNSPLHF. The CDR3 DNA is TGTGCCAGCAGGGGGGCAGGGAATTCACCCCTCCACTTT.

The chain is built from TRBV2 and TRBJ2-2; 8 bases fit TRBD1. J lost 1 base, V lost 4 bases, and 2 bases had no gene match. The CDR3 consists of 15 residues. The germline CDR1 and CDR2 sequences are SNHLY and FYNNEI. The CDR3 nucleotides are TGTGCCAGCAGTGGGACAGGGTGGAACACCGGGGAGCTGTTTTTT. Encoded protein: CASSGTGWNTGELFF.

The CDR3 region is CASSHRDFQETQYF. The CDR3 DNA reads TGTGCCAGCAGCCATCGGGACTTTCAAGAGACCCAGTACTTC. The chain combines TRBV3-1 (or the pseudogene TRBV3-2) with TRBJ2-5, with D perhaps matching TRBD2 (6 bases). Germline CDR1 reads LGHDT; CDR2 reads YNNKEL (reference sequence). The ends were cut back, 3 bases at V and 2 bases at J, with 10 bases in the middle. The CDR3 is 14 amino acids.

The chain is built from TRBV11-3 and TRBJ2-3, with unresolved D. This CDR3 is 13 amino acids long. V gave up 4 bases and J gave up 2 bases, with 7 bases separating them. Germline V gives CDR1 SGHNT, CDR2 YENEEA. This CDR3 reads CASSSGFTDTQYF. CDR3 in DNA: TGTGCCAGCAGCTCGGGTTTCACAGATACGCAGTATTTT. The full variable domain, in which reference TRBV11-3 and TRBJ2-3 provide the parts outside the CDR3, is EAGVVQSPRYKIIEKKQPVAFWCNPISGHNTLYWYLQNLGQGPELLIRYENEEAVDDSQLPKDRFSAERLKGVDSTLKIQPAELGDSAVYLCASSSGFTDTQYFGPGTRLTVL.

The chain recombines TRBV7-8 with TRBJ2-2, with a possible D match to TRBD1 (6 bases). Trimming stripped 5 bases from V and 0 bases from J, with 13 bases between. This CDR3 has 16 amino acids. The germline V gene encodes CDR1 SGHVS and CDR2 FQNEAQ. CDR3 sequence (DNA): TGTGCCAGCAGCCCGTACAGGGTCCCGAACACCGGGGAGCTGTTTTTT. Translating it yields CASSPYRVPNTGELFF.

The V gene is TRBV28, the J gene TRBJ1-5; 7 nucleotides match TRBD1. The CDR3 length is 15 residues. The germline V gene encodes CDR1 MDHEN and CDR2 SYDVKM. V lost 2 bases and J lost 7; bases outside the gene matches: 8. The DNA for the CDR3 is TGTGCCAGCAGTTTAGGAGGGGGCAGGGTACAGCCCCAGCATTTT. This gives the protein CASSLGGGRVQPQHF. Together with reference TRBV28 and TRBJ1-5, the CDR3 gives the full variable domain: DVKVTQSSRYLVKRTGEKVFLECVQDMDHENMFWYRQDPGLGLRLIYFSYDVKMKEKGDIPEGYSVSREKKERFSLILESASTNQTSMYLCASSLGGGRVQPQHFGDGTRLSIL.

The rearrangement uses TRBV3-1 (or the pseudogene TRBV3-2) and TRBJ1-2; D is perhaps TRBD1 (5 bases). The CDR3 is 12 amino acids. From germline, CDR1 is LGHDT and CDR2 YNNKEL (reference sequence). With 5 bases removed from V and 4 bases from J, the gap between germline ends came to 8 bases. The CDR3 reads CASSYRSYGYTF. CDR3 DNA sequence: TGTGCCAGCAGCTACAGGAGCTATGGCTACACCTTC.